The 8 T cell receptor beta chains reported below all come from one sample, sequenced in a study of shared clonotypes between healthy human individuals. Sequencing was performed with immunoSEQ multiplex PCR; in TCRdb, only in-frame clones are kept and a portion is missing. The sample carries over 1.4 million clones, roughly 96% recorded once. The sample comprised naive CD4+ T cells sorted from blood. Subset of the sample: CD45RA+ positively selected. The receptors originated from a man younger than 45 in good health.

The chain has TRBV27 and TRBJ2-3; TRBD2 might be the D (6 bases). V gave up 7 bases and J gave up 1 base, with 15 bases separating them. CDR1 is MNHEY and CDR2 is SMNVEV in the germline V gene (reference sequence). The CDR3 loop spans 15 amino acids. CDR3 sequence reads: CASNKGLTGTDTQYF. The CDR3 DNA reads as TGTGCCAGCAACAAAGGACTAACGGGCACAGATACGCAGTATTTT.

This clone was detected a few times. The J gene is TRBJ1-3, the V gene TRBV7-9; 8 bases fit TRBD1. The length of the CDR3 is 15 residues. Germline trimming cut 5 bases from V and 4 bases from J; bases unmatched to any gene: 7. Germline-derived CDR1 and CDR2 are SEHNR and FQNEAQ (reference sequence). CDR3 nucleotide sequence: TGTGCCAGCAGCATATCCGACAGGGGAGGAAACACCATATATTTT. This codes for CASSISDRGGNTIYF.

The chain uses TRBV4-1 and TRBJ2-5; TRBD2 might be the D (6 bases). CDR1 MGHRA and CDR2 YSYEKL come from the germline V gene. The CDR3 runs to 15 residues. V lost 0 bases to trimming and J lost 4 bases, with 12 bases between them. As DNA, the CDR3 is TGCGCCAGCAGCCAAGATTACGGGGGAGGAGAGACCCAGTACTTC. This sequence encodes CASSQDYGGGETQYF.

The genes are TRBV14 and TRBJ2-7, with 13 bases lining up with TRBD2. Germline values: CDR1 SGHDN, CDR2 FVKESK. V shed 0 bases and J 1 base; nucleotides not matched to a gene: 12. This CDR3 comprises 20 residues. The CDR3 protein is CASSQDWAGTSGRDSYEQYF. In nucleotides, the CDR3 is TGTGCCAGCAGCCAAGATTGGGCCGGAACTAGCGGGAGGGATTCCTACGAGCAGTACTTC.

DNA of the CDR3: TGTGCCAGTAATGCTAGATTAAATCAGCCCCAGCATTTT. Translated: CASNARLNQPQHF. The genes are TRBV19 and TRBJ1-5; D remains ambiguous. Germline-derived CDR1 and CDR2 are LNHDA and SQIVND (reference sequence). V was shortened by 7 bases and J by 4 bases, with 11 bases between the two germline ends. The CDR3 sequence is 13 residues long. Filled out from reference TRBV19 and TRBJ1-5, the complete variable domain reads DGGITQSPKYLFRKEGQNVTLSCEQNLNHDAMYWYRQDPGQGLRLIYYSQIVNDFQKGDIAEGYSVSREKKESFPLTVTSAQKNPTAFYLCASNARLNQPQHFGDGTRLSIL.

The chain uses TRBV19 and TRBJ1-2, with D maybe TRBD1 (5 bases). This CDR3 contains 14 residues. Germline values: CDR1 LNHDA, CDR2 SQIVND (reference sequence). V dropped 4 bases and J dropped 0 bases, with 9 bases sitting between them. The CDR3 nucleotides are TGTGCCAGTAGTACCGACAGCACTAACTATGGCTACACCTTC. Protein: CASSTDSTNYGYTF.

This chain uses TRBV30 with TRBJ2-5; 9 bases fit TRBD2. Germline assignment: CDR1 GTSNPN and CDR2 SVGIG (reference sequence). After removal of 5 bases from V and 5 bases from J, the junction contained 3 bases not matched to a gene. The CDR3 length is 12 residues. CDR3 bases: TGTGCCTGGTTAGCGGGAGTGGAGACCCAGTACTTC. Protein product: CAWLAGVETQYF.

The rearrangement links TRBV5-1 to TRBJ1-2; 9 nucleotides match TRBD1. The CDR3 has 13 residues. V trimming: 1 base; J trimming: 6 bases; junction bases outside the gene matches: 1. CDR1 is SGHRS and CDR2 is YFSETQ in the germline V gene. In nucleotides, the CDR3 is TGCGCCAGCAGCTTGAACAGGGGGCATGGCTACACCTTC. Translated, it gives CASSLNRGHGYTF.